These 8 T cell receptor beta chains came from one sample sequenced in a study of T cell repertoires in aging, cancer and after chemotherapy. The template was genomic DNA from peripheral blood, not RNA. Rearranged V-D-J TRB sequences were amplified with a mixed TRB-A/B primer pool. TCRdb ran MiXCR on the multiplex PCR reads and lists one entry per CDR3 protein. The data show roughly 10,000 distinct CDR3 sequences, 20% to 30% seen once. Sequencing input: blood. These receptor sequences come from a human donor in good health.

Here the CDR3 reads CAARWGDQPQHF. The CDR3 DNA sequence: TGTGCCGCCCGGTGGGGCGATCAGCCCCAGCATTTT. The genes are TRBV6-1 and TRBJ1-5, with a possible D match to TRBD1 (5 bases). Germline CDR1 reads MNHNS; CDR2 reads SASEGT. The CDR3 has 12 residues. The V and J ends lost 11 bases and 5 bases respectively, with 13 bases between them.

As for this clonotype: A much larger clone differs by one base, so this may be a read error. The gene calls are TRBV6-1 and TRBJ2-1, with D hard to call. CDR1 and CDR2 from the germline V gene are MNHNS and SASEGT. The CDR3 extends over 13 amino acids. The CDR3 region has the DNA TGTGCCAGCAGTGGCTACTCCCACAATGAGCAGTTCTTC. This encodes CASSGYSHNEQFF.

This clonotype has more than one count but fewer than ten. V usage is TRBV15 and J usage is TRBJ1-3; TRBD1 matches 7 bases. The CDR3 is 16 residues long. Germline V lookup: CDR1 LNHNV, CDR2 YYDKDF (reference sequence). Unmatched junction bases numbered 6, after V lost 4 bases and J lost 0 bases. The CDR3 DNA reads as TGTGCCACCAGCAAATTCCGGGACAGCTCTGGAAACACCATATATTTT. Protein product: CATSKFRDSSGNTIYF.

This clonotype was detected only a few times. This chain connects TRBV25-1 to TRBJ1-4; TRBD1 aligns across 9 bases. V trimming: 5 bases; J trimming: 8 bases; junction bases outside the gene matches: 15. CDR1 is MGHDK, CDR2 SYGVNS, per germline. The CDR3 totals 17 residues. Written as DNA, the CDR3 is TGTGCCAGCAGTCCAGGGACAGGGCGGCTTCGGATGGAAAAACTGTTTTTT. The encoded protein is CASSPGTGRLRMEKLFF.

This clonotype is medium-sized (0.01 to 0.1%) by share. CDR3 nucleotide sequence: TGTGCCAGCAGCCCGATGGGGGGCGGGTCTACACCCCTCCACTTT. Residues: CASSPMGGGSTPLHF. This chain connects TRBV7-9 to TRBJ1-6, with TRBD1 as a possible D gene (6 bases). Trimming removed 5 bases at V and 11 bases at J, with 19 bases between. The CDR3 extends over 15 amino acids. From germline, CDR1 is SEHNR and CDR2 FQNEAQ (reference sequence).

This clonotype was seen only a few times. The chain is built from TRBV7-2 and TRBJ2-2; D is uncertain. Looked up from germline, CDR1 is SGHTA and CDR2 is FQGNSA. V dropped 0 bases and J dropped 1 base, with 9 bases sitting between them. There are 16 residues in the CDR3. The DNA for the CDR3 is TGTGCCAGCAGCTTAGCTATGGTTCTGAACACCGGGGAGCTGTTTTTT. This sequence encodes CASSLAMVLNTGELFF.

V gene TRBV7-9 combines with J gene TRBJ1-1, with a possible D match to TRBD1 (6 bases). Germline-derived CDR1 and CDR2 are SEHNR and FQNEAQ (reference sequence). This CDR3 has 15 residues. Between the trimmed V and J ends, which lost 5 bases and 1 base, there was a span of 14 bases. The CDR3 protein is CASSIGGGPNTEAFF. The CDR3 DNA reads TGTGCCAGCAGCATAGGGGGGGGGCCGAACACTGAAGCTTTCTTT.

The chain combines TRBV20-1 with TRBJ2-4, with D tentatively TRBD2 (6 bases). This CDR3 has 17 amino acids. V lost 5 bases, J lost 1 base, and 21 bases lay in between. Germline CDR1 DFQATT, CDR2 SNEGSKA (reference sequence). In nucleotides, the CDR3 is TGCAGTGCTTCCCCCAGGACGGCCGCGGGGGCCAAAAACATTCAGTACTTC. It is translated as CSASPRTAAGAKNIQYF.